This T cell receptor beta chain was sequenced in a study of T cells after yellow fever vaccination (dated by TCRdb to the late 2010s). As for the study more broadly: Memory subsets (EM, EMRA, CM and Tscm) were sorted on a BD FACS Aria III using CD3, CD45RA, CCR7 and CD95 staining. The SMART-Seq v4 Ultra Low Input RNA kit was used to prepare libraries from fractions with low cell numbers. To follow T-cell clones before and after primary and booster YFV17D yellow fever vaccination, bulk TCR alpha and beta repertoires were sequenced over time. Two healthy male donors made up the cohort, one aged 18 to 29 years and the other aged 30 to 40 years. Blood was drawn at multiple timepoints before and after primary and secondary immunization, with bulk PBMC replicates and cell subsets isolated. Sorting of memory subsets took place on days 0, 15 and 45 and at 18 months after primary vaccination, as well as on days 0, 15 and 45 after the 30-year booster.

This clonotype was detected ten times or more. No base-level quality is on record; no much larger clone is a single base apart. Synthesis of TCR cDNA relied on 5'RACE template switching, a step that introduced a universal primer site along with unique molecular identifiers. Priming for cDNA synthesis came from both the TCR alpha and TCR beta constant segments. Library amplification involved two PCR steps, and the second step added sample barcodes and sequencing adapters. Sequencing of libraries was performed on Illumina HiSeq 2500 (2x100 bp) or NovaSeq (2x150 bp). In the paper's pipeline: MIGEC was used to demultiplex reads and collapse the reads into UMI consensus sequences, and MiXCR was used for V(D)J alignment. Vaccine-responding clonotypes were identified with edgeR using replicate PBMC samples, with FDR below 0.01 and a log2 fold change above 5 up to day 15 being required. CD4 or CD8 identity was assigned to each bulk clonotype according to whether the clonotype was present at higher abundance in the sequenced CD4 repertoire or the sequenced CD8 repertoire. To estimate how each clone was distributed across memory phenotypes, clonotype frequencies in memory subsets were weighted by FACS-sorted cell numbers. Using fastp at Q25 and MiXCR, TCRdb reprocessed the public reads and kept productive beta chains. Under each unique CDR3 protein, matching rows form one entry showing the most common genes and DNA. The V and J calls shown here were made by TCRdb, not taken from the authors' results. The sample profile shows 25,000 to 40,000 distinct CDR3 sequences; about 6.6% of them were found once. Of the sample, 22% falls within the top ten clones.

The sample's treatment or condition label, decoded: live attenuated yellow fever vaccine strain. A standard Ficoll-Paque protocol was used to isolate PBMCs from peripheral blood. The RNeasy Micro Kit was used to extract RNA from sorted memory subsets. Study-wide findings and limitations: Most clones expanded after primary vaccination (approximately 96% of CD4 and around 89% of CD8) were re-detected after the booster, suggesting that broad memory maintenance occurred. Only a couple of donors were included in the study, so the extent to which the findings can be generalized is limited. The secondary T-cell response was weaker than the primary response but faster, peaking on day 5 instead of day 15. In the sorted memory subsets on day 0, nearly all of the vaccine-responding clonotypes fell below detection. A small share of clonotypes occurred in both CD4 and CD8 compartments, likely arising from convergent recombination. Computational filtering was needed because FACS-sorted repertoires could contain abundant contaminating clonotypes from the bulk population.

The sequences come from PBMCs, either bulk or a sorted T-cell subset (CD4+, CD8+, memory, or dextramer-sorted; not recorded which), collected on the day of the first yellow fever vaccination. The TCR originated in a man between 18 and 29 years old who received the YFV17D yellow fever vaccine.

The DNA sequence is given as TGTGCCAGCAGGGGGGTGGGGGAGACCCAGTACTTC. Its protein product is CASRGVGETQYF. The chain uses TRBV25-1 and TRBJ2-5; the D gene assignment is perhaps TRBD1 or TRBD2, with each matching 5 bases. The CDR3, from cysteine to phenylalanine, totals 12 residues. Just CDR3 DNA is preserved here, 36 bases in frame from base 1. Per the germline V gene, MGHDK is the CDR1 and SYGVNS is the CDR2. V is clipped by 6 bases and J by 5 bases, and the sequence between their germline boundaries is 10 bases long.